This is a list of T cell receptor beta chains from one sample in a study of cytomegalovirus exposure and HLA in healthy donors. Measured with immunoSEQ multiplex PCR; TCRdb has only the in-frame clones, and not every one. Of about 110,000 clones listed, 79% are singletons. Input material: PBMCs. These receptors were taken from a woman aged 18 to 35 in good health and CMV-seropositive. CDR3s include the opening cysteine and the closing phenylalanine or tryptophan. A D gene is named only where the DNA matches it firmly. Size is omitted from some rows. Given values are once, few, many or a class for expanded clones.

V	length	size	J	D	DNA	CDR3
TRBV10-3	14	-	TRBJ1-2	-	TGTGCCATCAGTGACGGCAGCGCTAACTATGGCTACACCTTC	CAISDGSANYGYTF
TRBV15	16	-	TRBJ1-2	-	TGTGCCACCAGCAGAGATCAGGGGACGGGCAACTATGGCTACACCTTC	CATSRDQGTGNYGYTF
TRBV6-1	15	-	TRBJ2-7	TRBD2	TGTGCCAGCAGTGCCCCCGGGGCAGGGAGGGGCGAGCAGTACTTC	CASSAPGAGRGEQYF
TRBV11-1	12	once	TRBJ2-5	-	TGTGCCAGCAGCTTAGCGTATGAGACCCAGTACTTC	CASSLAYETQYF
TRBV27	16	few	TRBJ2-7	TRBD2	TGTGCCAGCAGGGGCGGAGCGGGAGGGCACCCCTACGAGCAGTACTTC	CASRGGAGGHPYEQYF
TRBV7-2	17	-	TRBJ2-1	TRBD1	TGTGCCAGCAGCTCCGACAGGGGACAGTCGTCCTACAATGAGCAGTTCTTC	CASSSDRGQSSYNEQFF
TRBV7-9	8	-	TRBJ2-7	-	TGTGCCAGCAGGGAGGACGATTTC	CASREDDF
TRBV5-5	16	few	TRBJ2-7	TRBD2	TGTGCCAGCAGGCCGTCACTAGCGGGAGGCTCTTACGAGCAGTACTTC	CASRPSLAGGSYEQYF
TRBV30	14	-	TRBJ1-2	TRBD1	TGTGCCTGGAGTCCAGACAGGGGGTCTGGAGGCTACACCTTC	CAWSPDRGSGGYTF
TRBV5-4	14	-	TRBJ2-3	TRBD2	TGTGCCAGCAGCTTGAGCGGGAGTTCAGATACGCAGTATTTT	CASSLSGSSDTQYF
TRBV19	15	few	TRBJ2-2	-	TGTGCCAGTAGTATCCTAACAGCGAACACCGGGGAGCTGTTTTTT	CASSILTANTGELFF
TRBV4-1	15	few	TRBJ2-5	TRBD2	TGCGCCAGCAGCCGACTAGCGGGAGAGTCAGAGACCCAGTACTTC	CASSRLAGESETQYF
TRBV30	13	-	TRBJ2-1	TRBD2	TGTGCCTGGAGGCTAGCGGGAGCAAATGAGCAGTTCTTC	CAWRLAGANEQFF
TRBV19	21	-	TRBJ2-6	TRBD1	TGTGCCAGTAGTGACCCAGCCGGGACAGGGGGCGTTTTAGGCGGGGCCAACGTCCTGACTTTC	CASSDPAGTGGVLGGANVLTF
TRBV9	17	-	TRBJ2-5	TRBD2	TGTGCCAGCAGCGTACTGCCTAGCGGGAAACTCCAAGAGACCCAGTACTTC	CASSVLPSGKLQETQYF
TRBV6-5	15	-	TRBJ1-1	TRBD1	TGTGCCAGCAGTTACTCGGAGACAGGGGAAACTGAAGCTTTCTTT	CASSYSETGETEAFF
TRBV13	16	-	TRBJ2-1	TRBD1	TGTGCCAGCAGCGTCGGGACAGGGAGCTCCTACAATGAGCAGTTCTTC	CASSVGTGSSYNEQFF
TRBV5-8	12	few	TRBJ1-2	-	TGTGCCAGCAGCTTGGAGCCCCTTTCATACACCTTC	CASSLEPLSYTF